This TCR beta chain was found in a study of PD-1 blockade in classical Hodgkin lymphoma. The study, taken as a whole, reports: Baseline diversity in complete responders resembled that of newly diagnosed patients.

In the case of this clone: Its matching antigen is unknown.

All patients relapsed after autologous stem cell transplantation, and brentuximab vedotin exposure varied. Investigators isolated CD4+ T cells from thawed PBMCs through magnetic negative selection. Sequencing was performed with immunoSEQ multiplex PCR; in TCRdb, only in-frame clones are kept and a portion is missing. This table has 30,000 to 35,000 clones, 75% to 95% appearing once. The receptor was isolated from a human donor with classical Hodgkin lymphoma. Here the sequenced sample was CD4+ T cells from blood, taken at baseline.

The CDR3 loop is CASGARSYEQYF. The CDR3 bases are TGTGCCAGCGGGGCCCGGTCCTACGAGCAGTACTTC. The chain recombines TRBV6-5 with TRBJ2-7, with a tentative D call TRBD1 (5 bases). From germline, CDR1 is MNHEY and CDR2 SVGAGI. The V gene lost 8 bases and the J gene lost 1 base, with 9 bases spanning the gap. This CDR3 has 12 residues.